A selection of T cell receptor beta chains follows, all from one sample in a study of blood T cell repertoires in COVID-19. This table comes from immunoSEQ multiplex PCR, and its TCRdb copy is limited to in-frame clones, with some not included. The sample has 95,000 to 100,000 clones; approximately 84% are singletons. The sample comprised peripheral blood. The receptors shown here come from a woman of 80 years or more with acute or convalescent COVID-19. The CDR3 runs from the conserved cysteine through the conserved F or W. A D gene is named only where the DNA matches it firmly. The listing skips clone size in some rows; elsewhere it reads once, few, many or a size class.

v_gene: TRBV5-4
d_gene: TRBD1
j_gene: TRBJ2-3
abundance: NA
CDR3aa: CASSSWTGARDTQYF
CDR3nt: TGTGCCAGCAGCTCCTGGACAGGCGCGAGGGATACGCAGTATTTT

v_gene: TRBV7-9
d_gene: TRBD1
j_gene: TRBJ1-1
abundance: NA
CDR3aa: CASSSWTGAFTEAFF
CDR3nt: TGTGCCAGCAGCTCCTGGACAGGGGCGTTCACTGAAGCTTTCTTT

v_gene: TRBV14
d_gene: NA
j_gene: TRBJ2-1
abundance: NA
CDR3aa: CASSQDLGAGYYNEQFF
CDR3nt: TGTGCCAGCAGCCAAGATCTGGGGGCAGGATACTACAATGAGCAGTTCTTC

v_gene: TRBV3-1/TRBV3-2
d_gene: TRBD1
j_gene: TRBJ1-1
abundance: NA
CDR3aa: CASSPHRGGNTEAFF
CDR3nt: TGTGCCAGCAGCCCCCACAGGGGGGGGAACACTGAAGCTTTCTTT

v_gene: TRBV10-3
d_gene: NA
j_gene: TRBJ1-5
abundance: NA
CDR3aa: CAISGGNSNQPQHF
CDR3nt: TGTGCCATCAGCGGGGGAAATAGCAATCAGCCCCAGCATTTT

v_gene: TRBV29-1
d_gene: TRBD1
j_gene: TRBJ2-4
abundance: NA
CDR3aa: CSVDTGADIQYF
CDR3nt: TGCAGCGTTGACACAGGGGCTGACATTCAGTACTTC

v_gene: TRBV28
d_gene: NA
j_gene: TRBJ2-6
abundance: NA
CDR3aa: CASSLMGSGGANVLTF
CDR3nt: TGTGCCAGCAGTTTAATGGGTAGCGGAGGGGCCAACGTCCTGACTTTC

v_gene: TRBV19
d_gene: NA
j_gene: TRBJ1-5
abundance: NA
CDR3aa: CASSIEEGPQPQHF
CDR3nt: TGTGCCAGTAGTATAGAGGAGGGGCCTCAACCCCAGCATTTT

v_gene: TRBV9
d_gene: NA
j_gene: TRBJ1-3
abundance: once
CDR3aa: CASSVGSSGNTIYF
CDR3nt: TGTGCCAGCAGCGTAGGGAGCTCTGGAAACACCATATATTTT

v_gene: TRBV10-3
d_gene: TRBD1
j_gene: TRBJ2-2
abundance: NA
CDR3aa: CAISEEGTGQTGELFF
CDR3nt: TGTGCCATCAGTGAGGAGGGGACAGGGCAGACCGGGGAGCTGTTTTTT

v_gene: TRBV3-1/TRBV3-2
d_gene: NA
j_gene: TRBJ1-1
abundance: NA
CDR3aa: CASSQGRRNTEAFF
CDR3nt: TGTGCCAGCAGCCAAGGAAGGAGGAACACTGAAGCTTTCTTT

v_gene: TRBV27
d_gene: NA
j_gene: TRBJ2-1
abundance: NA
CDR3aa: CASSKEGYYNEQFF
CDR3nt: TGTGCCAGCAGTAAGGAGGGCTATTACAATGAGCAGTTCTTC

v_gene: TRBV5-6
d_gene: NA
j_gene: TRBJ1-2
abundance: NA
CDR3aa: CASSLRGRDTGYTF
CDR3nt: TGTGCCAGCAGCTTGAGGGGCAGGGATACTGGCTACACCTTC

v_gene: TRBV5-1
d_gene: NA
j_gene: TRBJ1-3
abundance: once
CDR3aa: CASSPIPVNGNTIYF
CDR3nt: TGCGCCAGCAGCCCGATCCCAGTAAACGGAAACACCATATATTTT

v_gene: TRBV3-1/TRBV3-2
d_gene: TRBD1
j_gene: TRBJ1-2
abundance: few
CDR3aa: CASSQQGNGYTF
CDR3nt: TGTGCCAGCTCCCAACAGGGGAATGGCTACACCTTC

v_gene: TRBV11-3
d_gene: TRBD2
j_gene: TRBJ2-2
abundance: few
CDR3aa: CASAYSGGTNTGELFF
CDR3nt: TGTGCCAGCGCGTACAGCGGGGGGACGAACACCGGGGAGCTGTTTTTT

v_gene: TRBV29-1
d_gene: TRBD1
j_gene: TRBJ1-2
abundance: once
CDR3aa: CSVVGQTGYGYTF
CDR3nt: TGCAGCGTTGTGGGCCAGACAGGGTATGGCTACACCTTC

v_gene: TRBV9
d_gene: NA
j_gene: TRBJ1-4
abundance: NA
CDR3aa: CASSVGGSSAEKLFF
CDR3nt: TGTGCCAGCAGCGTAGGGGGCAGCTCGGCTGAAAAACTGTTTTTT

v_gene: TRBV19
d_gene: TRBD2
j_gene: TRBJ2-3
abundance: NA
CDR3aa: CASSISQGLAGISTDTQYF
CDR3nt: TGTGCCAGTAGTATCAGCCAGGGACTAGCGGGGATCTCCACAGATACGCAGTATTTT

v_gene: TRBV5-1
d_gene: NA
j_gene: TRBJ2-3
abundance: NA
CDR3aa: CASRRGLPTDTQYF
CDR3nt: TGCGCCAGCCGACGGGGGTTGCCCACAGATACGCAGTATTTT

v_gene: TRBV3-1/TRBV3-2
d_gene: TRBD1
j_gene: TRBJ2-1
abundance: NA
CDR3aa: CASSQGTGGAGNEQFF
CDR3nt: TGTGCCAGCAGCCAAGGGACAGGGGGCGCAGGCAATGAGCAGTTCTTC

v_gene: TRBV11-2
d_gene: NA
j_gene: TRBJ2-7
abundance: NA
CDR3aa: CASSFYATNSYEQYF
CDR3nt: TGTGCCAGCAGCTTTTACGCGACTAACTCCTACGAGCAGTACTTC

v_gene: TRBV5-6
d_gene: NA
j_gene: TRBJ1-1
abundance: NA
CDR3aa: CASSLGIGDRAFF
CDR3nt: TGTGCCAGCAGCTTGGGAATAGGAGACAGAGCTTTCTTT

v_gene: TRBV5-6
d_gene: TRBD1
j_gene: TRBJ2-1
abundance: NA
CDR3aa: CASSPDRGYNEQFF
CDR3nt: TGTGCCAGCAGCCCGGACAGGGGCTACAATGAGCAGTTCTTC

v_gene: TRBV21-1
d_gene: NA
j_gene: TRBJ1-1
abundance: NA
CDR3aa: CASSTPFDRGHTEAFF
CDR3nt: TGTGCCAGCAGCACTCCTTTTGACAGGGGGCACACTGAAGCTTTCTTT

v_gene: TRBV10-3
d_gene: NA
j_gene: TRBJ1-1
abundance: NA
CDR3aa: CATRGGGTEAFF
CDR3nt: TGTGCCACCAGGGGAGGCGGCACTGAAGCTTTCTTT

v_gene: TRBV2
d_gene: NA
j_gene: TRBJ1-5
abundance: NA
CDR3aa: CASSGRNEAYQPQHF
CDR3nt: TGTGCCAGCAGTGGTCGGAATGAGGCATATCAGCCCCAGCATTTT

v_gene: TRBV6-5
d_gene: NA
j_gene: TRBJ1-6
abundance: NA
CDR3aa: CASTPSGRNSPLHF
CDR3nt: TGTGCCAGCACCCCGTCAGGGCGTAATTCACCCCTCCACTTT

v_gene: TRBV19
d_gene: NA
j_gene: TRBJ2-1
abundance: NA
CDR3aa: CASSSGQGSNEQFF
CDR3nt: TGTGCCAGTAGTTCGGGGCAGGGGTCCAATGAGCAGTTCTTC

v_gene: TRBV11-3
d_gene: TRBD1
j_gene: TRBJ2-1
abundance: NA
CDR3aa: CASSLDLKGQYNEQFF
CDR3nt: TGTGCCAGCAGCTTAGATTTGAAGGGACAGTACAATGAGCAGTTCTTC

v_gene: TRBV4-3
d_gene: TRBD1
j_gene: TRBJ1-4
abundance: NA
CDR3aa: CASSQVPPGQVGEKLFF
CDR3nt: TGCGCCAGCAGCCAAGTCCCACCAGGACAGGTTGGGGAAAAACTGTTTTTT

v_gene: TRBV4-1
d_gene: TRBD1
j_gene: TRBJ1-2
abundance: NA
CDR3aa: CASSHVGQGASGYTF
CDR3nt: TGCGCCAGCAGCCACGTAGGACAGGGGGCAAGTGGCTACACCTTC

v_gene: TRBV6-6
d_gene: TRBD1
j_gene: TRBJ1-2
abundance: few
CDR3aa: CASRQGAGGYTF
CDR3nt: TGTGCCAGCAGACAGGGGGCAGGTGGCTACACCTTC

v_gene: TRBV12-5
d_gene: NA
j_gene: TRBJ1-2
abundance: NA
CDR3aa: CASGLVSSERANYGYTF
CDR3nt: TGTGCTAGTGGTTTGGTGAGTTCGGAGAGGGCTAACTATGGCTACACCTTC

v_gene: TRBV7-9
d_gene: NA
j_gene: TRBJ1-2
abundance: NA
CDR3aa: CASSLSSERYGYTF
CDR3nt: TGTGCCAGCAGCTTATCGTCGGAGCGCTATGGCTACACCTTC

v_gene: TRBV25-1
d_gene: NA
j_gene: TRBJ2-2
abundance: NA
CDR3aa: CASLETSGYTGELFF
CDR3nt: TGTGCCAGCCTAGAGACCTCGGGGTACACCGGGGAGCTGTTTTTT

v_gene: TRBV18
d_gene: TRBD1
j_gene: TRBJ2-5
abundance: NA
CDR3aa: CASSPRQGVVETQYF
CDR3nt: TGTGCCAGCTCACCCCGACAGGGGGTAGTGGAGACCCAGTACTTC

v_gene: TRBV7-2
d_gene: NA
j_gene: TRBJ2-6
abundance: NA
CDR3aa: CASSLNPGFGANVLTF
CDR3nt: TGTGCCAGCAGCTTAAACCCGGGATTTGGGGCCAACGTCCTGACTTTC

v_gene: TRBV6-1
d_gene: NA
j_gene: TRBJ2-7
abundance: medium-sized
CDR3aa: CASSDISGRGLYEQYF
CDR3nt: TGTGCCAGCAGTGATATATCGGGCAGGGGCCTCTACGAGCAGTACTTC

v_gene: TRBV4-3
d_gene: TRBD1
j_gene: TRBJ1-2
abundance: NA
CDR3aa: CASSQDRGSSYGYTF
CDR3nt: TGCGCCAGCAGCCAAGACAGGGGGTCCAGCTATGGCTACACCTTC

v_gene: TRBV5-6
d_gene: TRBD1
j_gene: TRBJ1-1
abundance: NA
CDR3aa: CASSWDRGTGEAFF
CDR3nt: TGTGCCAGCAGCTGGGACCGAGGGACAGGGGAAGCTTTCTTT

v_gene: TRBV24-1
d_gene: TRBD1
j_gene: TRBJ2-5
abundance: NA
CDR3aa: CATSDPGQVQETQYF
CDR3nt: TGTGCCACCAGTGATCCAGGACAGGTCCAAGAGACCCAGTACTTC

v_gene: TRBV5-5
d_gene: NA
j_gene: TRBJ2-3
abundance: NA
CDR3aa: CASSLVRGTDTQYF
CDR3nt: TGTGCCAGCAGCTTGGTTCGGGGCACAGATACGCAGTATTTT

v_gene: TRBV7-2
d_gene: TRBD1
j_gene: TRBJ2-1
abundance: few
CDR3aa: CASTPRDRGTYNEQFF
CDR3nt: TGTGCCAGCACCCCTCGGGACAGGGGTACCTACAATGAGCAGTTCTTC

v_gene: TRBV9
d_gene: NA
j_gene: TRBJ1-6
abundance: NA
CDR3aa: CASSRDGQNNSPLHF
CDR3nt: TGTGCCAGCAGCCGAGATGGGCAGAATAATTCACCCCTCCACTTT

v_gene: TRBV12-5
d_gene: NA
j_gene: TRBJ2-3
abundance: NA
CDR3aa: CASGPEGVSTDTQYF
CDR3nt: TGTGCTAGTGGTCCCGAGGGGGTTAGCACAGATACGCAGTATTTT